These 28 T cell receptor beta chains were all obtained from the same sample, sequenced in a study of shared clonotypes between healthy human individuals. Libraries were prepared by immunoSEQ multiplex PCR; TCRdb keeps only in-frame clonotypes and omits some of them. The sample has roughly 2 million clones; roughly 94% are singletons. Sequencing input: naive CD4+ T cells sorted from blood. Subset denoted: CD45RA+ positively selected. Receptors were obtained from a man between 18 and 29 years old in good health.

The V gene is TRBV2, the J gene TRBJ2-5, with TRBD1 matching over 8 bases. V was pared by 4 bases and J by 2 bases, with 3 bases of the junction left unmatched. The germline V gene has CDR1 SNHLY and CDR2 FYNNEI. This CDR3 spans 14 amino acids. CDR3 loop: CASSVRTGQETQYF. DNA for the CDR3: TGTGCCAGCAGTGTGAGGACAGGGCAAGAGACCCAGTACTTC.

The chain recombines TRBV6-5 with TRBJ2-3, with 7 bases lining up with TRBD1. Per the germline V gene, CDR1 is MNHEY and CDR2 is SVGAGI. The J segment lost 1 base and the V segment lost 4 bases, leaving 5 bases of the junction unmatched. CDR3 length: 15 residues. The CDR3 reads CASSFRTGRTDTQYF. The CDR3 DNA reads TGTGCCAGCAGTTTCCGGACAGGCCGCACAGATACGCAGTATTTT.

The chain carries TRBV6-1 and TRBJ2-6, with D possibly being TRBD1 (5 bases). The CDR3 spans 15 residues. Germline V gene lookup returns CDR1 MNHNS and CDR2 SASEGT. V was shortened by 2 bases and J by 3 bases, with 8 bases between the two germline ends. DNA of the CDR3: TGTGCCAGCAGTGAATGGGGCGTTGGGGCCAACGTCCTGACTTTC. Protein product: CASSEWGVGANVLTF.

The V call is TRBV27, the J call TRBJ2-2, with D hard to call. Trimming left V 3 bases short and J 6 bases short, with 8 bases between. The length of the CDR3 is 13 residues. Germline assignment: CDR1 MNHEY and CDR2 SMNVEV (reference sequence). The CDR3 is CASSFRWAGELFF. The CDR3 DNA reads TGTGCCAGCAGTTTTAGGTGGGCCGGGGAGCTGTTTTTT.

The chain carries TRBV5-1 and TRBJ2-7; D ambiguous. This CDR3 comprises 14 residues. Germline V gives CDR1 SGHRS, CDR2 YFSETQ. Trimming pared 0 bases from V and 3 bases from J, leaving 10 bases between. Here the CDR3 reads CASSLDPSYYEQYF. The DNA of the CDR3 is TGCGCCAGCAGCTTGGACCCTTCTTACTACGAGCAGTACTTC.

Only one count was recorded for this clone. The chain links TRBV11-2 to TRBJ2-3; 15 nucleotides match TRBD2. This CDR3 has 17 residues. Germline trimming cut 4 bases from V and 2 bases from J; bases unmatched to any gene: 4. The germline V gene encodes CDR1 SGHAT and CDR2 FQNNGV. The CDR3 nucleotides read TGTGCCAGCAGCTCCGGACTAGCGGGAGGGTACACAGATACGCAGTATTTT. Encoded protein: CASSSGLAGGYTDTQYF.

The genes are TRBV5-1 and TRBJ2-1; the match to TRBD2 covers 9 bases. V lost 3 bases and J lost 6; bases outside the gene matches: 10. Germline V gene data show CDR1 as SGHRS and CDR2 as YFSETQ. The CDR3 loop spans 16 amino acids. The CDR3 DNA is TGCGCCAGCAGCTCCCGGACTAGCGCGAGCCGCAATGAGCAGTTCTTC. Protein: CASSSRTSASRNEQFF.

A remark on this clone: The sample carries other DNA sequences with the same CDR3. The chain employs TRBV6-1 and TRBJ2-6; no clear D gene. Looked up from germline, CDR1 is MNHNS and CDR2 is SASEGT. The CDR3 has 15 residues. The ends were cut back, 1 base at V and 0 bases at J, with 4 bases in the middle. In nucleotides, the CDR3 is TGTGCCAGCAGTGAAGTGTTCTCTGGGGCCAACGTCCTGACTTTC. Amino acids: CASSEVFSGANVLTF.

The chain has TRBV11-2 and TRBJ2-5; perhaps TRBD2 as D (5 bases). Gene TRBJ2-7 matches the end of the DNA better, so the J call may be wrong. Germline V gives CDR1 SGHAT, CDR2 FQNNGV. The length of the CDR3 is 13 residues. CDR3 loop: CASNPGKHYEQYF. The CDR3 bases are TGTGCCAGCAACCCGGGAAAGCATTACGAGCAGTACTTC.

The V gene is TRBV19, the J gene TRBJ1-2; D is uncertain. The CDR3 sequence is 15 residues long. The germline V gene has CDR1 LNHDA and CDR2 SQIVND (reference sequence). Between the trimmed V and J ends, which lost 4 bases and 8 bases, there was a span of 20 bases. Here the CDR3 DNA reads TGTGCCAGTAGTAATGGTTTTCCCGGTTCTTCCGGCTACACCTTC. Its protein is CASSNGFPGSSGYTF.

This chain joins TRBV30 and TRBJ1-6; 8 nucleotides agree with TRBD1. The V and J ends lost 1 base and 11 bases, in that order; junction bases with no gene match: 25. The CDR3 consists of 20 residues. Per germline, CDR1 GTSNPN and CDR2 SVGIG (reference sequence). CDR3 DNA: TGTGCCTGGAGTGGATACCGGGACACTAAGATACAGGGGGTTTATCCACCCCTCCACTTT. Amino acid sequence: CAWSGYRDTKIQGVYPPLHF.

The J gene is TRBJ1-6, the V gene TRBV5-1; 8 nucleotides align to TRBD1. This CDR3 region has 15 residues. The germline V gene has CDR1 SGHRS and CDR2 YFSETQ. V lost 5 bases to trimming and J lost 6 bases; unmatched junction nucleotides: 7. The CDR3 DNA sequence: TGCGCCAGCAGTTTCGACAGGGGCGGTAATTCACCCCTCCACTTT. It translates to CASSFDRGGNSPLHF. Drawing the rest from reference TRBV5-1 and TRBJ1-6, the complete variable domain is KAGVTQTPRYLIKTRGQQVTLSCSPISGHRSVSWYQQTPGQGLQFLFEYFSETQRNKGNFPGRFSGRQFSNSRSEMNVSTLELGDSALYLCASSFDRGGNSPLHFGNGTRLTVT.

The V gene is TRBV7-2, the J gene TRBJ2-3; 12 nucleotides agree with TRBD2. V dropped 4 bases and J dropped 5; count of bases not matched to a gene: 7. Per the germline V gene, CDR1 is SGHTA and CDR2 is FQGNSA. The CDR3 sequence is 16 residues long. Here the CDR3 reads CASSYTTSGRVDTQYF. In DNA, the CDR3 is TGTGCCAGCAGCTACACGACTAGCGGGAGAGTAGATACGCAGTATTTT.

This chain links TRBV7-9 with TRBJ2-5; 9 bases match TRBD2. J gave up 4 bases and V 5 bases, and 2 bases lay outside the gene matches. CDR3 length: 13 residues. Germline values: CDR1 SEHNR, CDR2 FQNEAQ (reference sequence). This CDR3 reads CASSRGLAETQYF. In DNA form, the CDR3 reads TGTGCCAGCAGCCGGGGACTAGCAGAGACCCAGTACTTC.

The CDR3 sequence is CASSEGRRNYGYTF. Written as DNA, the CDR3 is TGTGCCAGCAGTGAAGGGAGGAGGAACTATGGCTACACCTTC. The J gene is TRBJ1-2, the V gene TRBV6-1, with D unclear. Germline loops: CDR1 MNHNS, CDR2 SASEGT. V lost 1 base, J lost 2 bases, and 8 bases lay in between. The CDR3 contains 14 residues.

The CDR3 protein is CASSRPVGSETQYF. CDR3 bases: TGTGCCAGCAGCCGGCCGGTGGGCTCAGAGACCCAGTACTTC. This chain uses TRBV28 with TRBJ2-5; no reliable D call. Germline-derived CDR1 and CDR2 are MDHEN and SYDVKM. V lost 6 bases and J 4 bases, leaving 15 bases between the germline ends. This CDR3 is built from 14 residues.

V gene TRBV4-1 combines with J gene TRBJ2-1; 7 bases fit TRBD2. Germline loops: CDR1 MGHRA, CDR2 YSYEKL. The ends lost 5 bases at V and 4 bases at J; junction bases unmatched: 14. This CDR3 contains 17 residues. DNA of the CDR3: TGCGCCAGCAGCTTTTATTCCGGGACTACACTTTACAATGAGCAGTTCTTC. Amino acids: CASSFYSGTTLYNEQFF.

This clone was seen only a few times. This chain connects TRBV28 to TRBJ2-3, with D tentatively TRBD2 (6 bases). V was trimmed by 8 bases and J by 1 base, leaving 13 bases between them. Per germline, CDR1 MDHEN and CDR2 SYDVKM. The CDR3 has 14 residues. The CDR3 reads CASCGGTGTDTQYF. The DNA of the CDR3 is TGTGCCAGCTGTGGGGGGACGGGCACAGATACGCAGTATTTT.

The rearrangement uses TRBV11-1 and TRBJ2-7; D perhaps matches TRBD1 (6 bases). With 4 bases removed from V and 5 bases from J, the gap between germline ends came to 18 bases. This CDR3 is built from 15 residues. Germline V gene lookup returns CDR1 SGHAT and CDR2 FQDESV (reference sequence). The chain's CDR3 is CASSSTRGRVDEQYF. As DNA, the CDR3 is TGTGCCAGCAGCTCCACCAGGGGCCGCGTCGACGAGCAGTACTTC.

CDR3 region: CAISELSGGGNEQFF. The CDR3 coding sequence is TGTGCCATCAGTGAGTTGTCCGGGGGGGGAAATGAGCAGTTCTTC. The chain is built from TRBV10-3 and TRBJ2-1, with 8 bases lining up with TRBD2. The germline V gene encodes CDR1 ENHRY and CDR2 SYGVKD. The CDR3 length is 15 residues. Trimming cost V 1 base and J 7 bases; bases outside gene matches: 6.

This clone was observed a handful of times. The chain combines TRBV6-5 with TRBJ1-1, with 8 bases matching TRBD1. This CDR3 has 15 residues. Germline V gives CDR1 MNHEY, CDR2 SVGAGI. After removal of 5 bases from V and 4 bases from J, the junction contained 9 bases not matched to a gene. The CDR3, as DNA: TGTGCCAGCAGTAGTAAGGTGGGACAGGTCACTGAAGCTTTCTTT. Translating it yields CASSSKVGQVTEAFF.

The chain joins TRBV30 to TRBJ2-1; D is perhaps TRBD1 or TRBD2 (6 bases each). V dropped 4 bases and J dropped 2 bases, with 15 bases sitting between them. The length of the CDR3 is 15 residues. In germline, CDR1 is GTSNPN, CDR2 SVGIG (reference sequence). For the CDR3, the DNA is TGTGCCTGGAAACCTGAGGGGGGCCCCTACAATGAGCAGTTCTTC. Protein: CAWKPEGGPYNEQFF.

The chain is built from TRBV2 and TRBJ1-5; D possibly corresponds to TRBD1 (5 bases). V was pared by 4 bases and J by 6 bases, with 13 bases between. The CDR3 has 14 residues. CDR1 and CDR2 from the germline V gene are SNHLY and FYNNEI. The CDR3 loop reads CASSGQYSGQPQHF. The CDR3 nucleotides are TGTGCCAGCAGTGGACAGTATAGCGGTCAGCCCCAGCATTTT.

The chain links TRBV19 to TRBJ1-1; no reliable D call. CDR1 is LNHDA and CDR2 is SQIVND in the germline V gene (reference sequence). This CDR3 is built from 14 residues. V was pared by 9 bases and J by 0 bases, with 14 bases between. The CDR3 reads CASKEINLNTEAFF. The CDR3 DNA reads TGTGCCAGCAAAGAGATCAACTTGAACACTGAAGCTTTCTTT.

This clone is a singleton in its sample. The chain is built from TRBV5-1 and TRBJ2-7; TRBD1 agrees at 9 bases. The CDR3 runs 14 residues. Trimming cost V 7 bases and J 3 bases; bases outside gene matches: 8. The germline V gene encodes CDR1 SGHRS and CDR2 YFSETQ. The CDR3 sequence is CASGFPGQGYEQYF. CDR3 bases: TGCGCCAGCGGGTTCCCGGGACAGGGCTACGAGCAGTACTTC.

V and J are TRBV4-1 and TRBJ1-5; no clear D. Germline V gene sequence: CDR1 MGHRA, CDR2 YSYEKL. CDR3 length: 14 amino acids. V was cut by 2 bases and J by 6 bases, with 11 bases left in between. The CDR3, as DNA: TGCGCCAGCAGCCAAAGCAGCGGTGTTCAGCCCCAGCATTTT. It specifies CASSQSSGVQPQHF.

This clone was seen only once. This chain uses TRBV6-6 with TRBJ2-3; D may be TRBD2 (5 bases). Germline loops: CDR1 MNHNY, CDR2 SVGAGI (reference sequence). Deletions cut 8 bases from V and 2 bases from J, with 14 bases between. CDR3 length equals 14 residues. The CDR3 DNA is TGTGCCAGCCGGAGAGAGGGAAACACAGATACGCAGTATTTT. Residues: CASRREGNTDTQYF.

This rearrangement joins TRBV28 to TRBJ1-1, with D tentatively TRBD1 (5 bases). V gave up 10 bases and J gave up 5 bases, with 17 bases separating them. The CDR3 spans 13 residues. Per germline, CDR1 MDHEN and CDR2 SYDVKM. The CDR3 DNA is TGTGCCACCGCTAACGCTAGACAGACTGAAGCTTTCTTT. Translating it yields CATANARQTEAFF.